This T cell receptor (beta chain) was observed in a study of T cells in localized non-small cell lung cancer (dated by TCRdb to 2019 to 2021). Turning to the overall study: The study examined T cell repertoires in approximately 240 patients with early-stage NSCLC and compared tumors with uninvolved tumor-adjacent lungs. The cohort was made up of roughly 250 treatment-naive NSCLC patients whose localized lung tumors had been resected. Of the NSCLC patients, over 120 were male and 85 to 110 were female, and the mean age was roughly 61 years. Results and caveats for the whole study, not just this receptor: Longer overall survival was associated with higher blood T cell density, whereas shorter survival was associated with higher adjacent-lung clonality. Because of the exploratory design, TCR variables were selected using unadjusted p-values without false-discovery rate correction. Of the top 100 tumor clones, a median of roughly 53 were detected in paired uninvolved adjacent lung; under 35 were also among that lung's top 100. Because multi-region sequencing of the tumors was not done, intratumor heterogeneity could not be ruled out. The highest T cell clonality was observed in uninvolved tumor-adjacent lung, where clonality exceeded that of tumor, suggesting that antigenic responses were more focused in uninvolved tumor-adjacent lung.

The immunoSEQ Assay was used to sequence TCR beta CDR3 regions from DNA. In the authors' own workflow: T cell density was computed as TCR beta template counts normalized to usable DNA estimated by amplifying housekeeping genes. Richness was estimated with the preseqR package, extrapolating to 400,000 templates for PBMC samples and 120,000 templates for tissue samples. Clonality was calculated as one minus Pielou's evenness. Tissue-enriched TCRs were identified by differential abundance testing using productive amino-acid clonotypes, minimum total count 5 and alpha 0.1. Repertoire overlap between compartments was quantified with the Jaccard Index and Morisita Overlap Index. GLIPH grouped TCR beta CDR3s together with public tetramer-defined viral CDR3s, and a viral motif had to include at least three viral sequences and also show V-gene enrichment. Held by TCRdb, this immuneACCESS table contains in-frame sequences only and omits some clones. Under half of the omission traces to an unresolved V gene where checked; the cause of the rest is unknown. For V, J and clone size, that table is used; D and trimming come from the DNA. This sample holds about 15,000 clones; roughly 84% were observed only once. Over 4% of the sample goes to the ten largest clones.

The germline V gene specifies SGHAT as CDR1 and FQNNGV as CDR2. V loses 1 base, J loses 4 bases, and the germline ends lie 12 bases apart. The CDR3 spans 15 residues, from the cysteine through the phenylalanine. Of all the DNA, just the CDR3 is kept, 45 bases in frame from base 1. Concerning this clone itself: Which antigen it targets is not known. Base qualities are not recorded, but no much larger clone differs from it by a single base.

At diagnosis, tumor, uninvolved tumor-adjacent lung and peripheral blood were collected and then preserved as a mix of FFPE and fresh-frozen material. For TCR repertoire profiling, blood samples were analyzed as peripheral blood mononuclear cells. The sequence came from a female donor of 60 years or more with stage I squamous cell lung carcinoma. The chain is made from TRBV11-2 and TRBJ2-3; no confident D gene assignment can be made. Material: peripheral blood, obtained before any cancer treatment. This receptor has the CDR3 CASSLGMTEADTQYF. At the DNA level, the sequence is TGTGCCAGCAGCTTAGGAATGACCGAAGCAGATACGCAGTATTTT.